This T cell receptor beta chain was documented in a study of OX40 agonist ivuxolimab in advanced cancers. The study's findings and limits: Clonal expansion among partial responders at 0.1-3.0 mg/kg ranked near the lowest.

Produced via immunoSEQ multiplex PCR; TCRdb's table is partial and in-frame only. This repertoire shows 65,000 to 90,000 clones, 80% to 90% found once; its top ten account for roughly 5.5%. About this clone itself: Its antigen is as yet unknown.

No patient had autoimmune disease or received systemic immunosuppression. The receptor's source is an adult with an advanced solid tumor such as melanoma, head and neck, liver or kidney cancer. The source was CD4+ or CD8+ T cells sorted from blood, collected in a trial of the OX40 agonist ivuxolimab.

The CDR3 here is CASSLDVRGGEQYF. The DNA for the CDR3 is TGTGCCAGCAGCTTGGACGTCAGGGGTGGCGAGCAGTACTTC. The chain links TRBV7-2 to TRBJ2-5, with D tentatively TRBD1 (6 bases). The J call may be wrong; the DNA end is better matched by TRBJ2-7. This CDR3 is built from 14 residues. CDR1 and CDR2 from the germline V gene are SGHTA and FQGNSA.